The 7 T cell receptor beta chains presented below share a single source sample, sequenced in a study of cytomegalovirus exposure and HLA in healthy donors (dated by TCRdb to between 2016 and 2019). Library method: the immunoSEQ multiplex PCR assay. For the multiplex PCR, a mixture combining 60 forward primers for TCR Vbeta segments and 13 reverse primers for TCR Jbeta segments was used. The table comes from immuneACCESS by way of TCRdb, which keeps in-frame sequences with V and J called. Part of the clones is missing from these tables; in studies checked, under half for an unresolved V gene and the rest for unknown reasons. The sample yields some 180,000 clones; 87% were counted once. The ten largest clones capture 0.9% to 1.2% of the sample. Sample: PBMCs. The receptors were gathered from a boy aged 2 to 10 in good health and CMV-seronegative.

The chain joins TRBV5-1 to TRBJ2-7, with TRBD1 identical over 7 bases. The CDR3 has 14 residues. Germline CDR1 and CDR2: SGHRS and YFSETQ. Trimming cost V 2 bases and J 0 bases; bases outside gene matches: 2. As DNA, the CDR3 is TGCGCCAGCAGCTTAAAGGGGGCCTCCTACGAGCAGTACTTC. Its translation is CASSLKGASYEQYF. Full variable domain (rest looked up from reference TRBV5-1 and TRBJ2-7): KAGVTQTPRYLIKTRGQQVTLSCSPISGHRSVSWYQQTPGQGLQFLFEYFSETQRNKGNFPGRFSGRQFSNSRSEMNVSTLELGDSALYLCASSLKGASYEQYFGPGTRLTVT.

Only one count was recorded for this clone. The chain recombines TRBV6-1 with TRBJ1-3; D may be TRBD1 (5 bases). There are 15 residues in the CDR3. V gave up 6 bases and J gave up 4 bases, with 16 bases separating them. Germline-derived CDR1 and CDR2 are MNHNS and SASEGT. CDR3 sequence reads: CASRAMTEAGNTIYF. CDR3 DNA sequence: TGTGCCAGCAGAGCTATGACAGAGGCGGGAAACACCATATATTTT.

The chain carries TRBV2 and TRBJ1-1, with D unclear. V lost 2 bases to trimming and J lost 0 bases, with 7 bases between them. Germline CDR1 and CDR2: SNHLY and FYNNEI. CDR3 size: 14 residues. Written as DNA, the CDR3 is TGTGCCAGCAGTGAAACACAGATGAACACTGAAGCTTTCTTT. This codes for CASSETQMNTEAFF.

The chain has TRBV28 and TRBJ2-7; D not resolved. V lost 7 bases and J 0 bases, leaving 7 bases between the germline ends. CDR1 and CDR2 from the germline V gene are MDHEN and SYDVKM. The CDR3 contains 12 residues. In DNA form, the CDR3 reads TGTGCCAGCACCTACGCCTCCTACGAGCAGTACTTC. Translated, it gives CASTYASYEQYF.

In regard to this clone: Different DNA sequences within this sample yield the same CDR3. The chain uses TRBV28 and TRBJ1-6, with D perhaps matching TRBD1 (5 bases). There are 13 residues in the CDR3. V lost 3 bases and J 6 bases, leaving 6 bases between the germline ends. Germline CDR1 reads MDHEN; CDR2 reads SYDVKM. CDR3 region: CASSFRGNSPLHF. As DNA, the CDR3 is TGTGCCAGCAGTTTTAGGGGTAATTCACCCCTCCACTTT. The full variable domain, with the rest looked up from reference TRBV28 and TRBJ1-6, is DVKVTQSSRYLVKRTGEKVFLECVQDMDHENMFWYRQDPGLGLRLIYFSYDVKMKEKGDIPEGYSVSREKKERFSLILESASTNQTSMYLCASSFRGNSPLHFGNGTRLTVT.

The sample holds a few counts of this clone. The rearrangement uses TRBV6-1 and TRBJ2-3; D is possibly TRBD1 (5 bases). The CDR3 loop spans 14 amino acids. Germline CDR1 reads MNHNS; CDR2 reads SASEGT. V was trimmed by 7 bases and J by 0 bases, leaving 11 bases between them. The CDR3 sequence: CASKLGLSTDTQYF. The CDR3 coding sequence is TGTGCCAGCAAGCTGGGGCTGAGCACAGATACGCAGTATTTT.

The rearrangement links TRBV7-3 to TRBJ2-5; 10 nucleotides match TRBD2. The CDR3 length is 18 residues. CDR1 is SGHTA and CDR2 is FQGTGA in the germline V gene. V was clipped by 0 bases and J by 5 bases; unmatched bases: 12. The DNA for the CDR3 is TGTGCCAGCAGCTTAACGGGCCTAGCGGGGGCCGGGGTCGAGACCCAGTACTTC. Protein sequence: CASSLTGLAGAGVETQYF.